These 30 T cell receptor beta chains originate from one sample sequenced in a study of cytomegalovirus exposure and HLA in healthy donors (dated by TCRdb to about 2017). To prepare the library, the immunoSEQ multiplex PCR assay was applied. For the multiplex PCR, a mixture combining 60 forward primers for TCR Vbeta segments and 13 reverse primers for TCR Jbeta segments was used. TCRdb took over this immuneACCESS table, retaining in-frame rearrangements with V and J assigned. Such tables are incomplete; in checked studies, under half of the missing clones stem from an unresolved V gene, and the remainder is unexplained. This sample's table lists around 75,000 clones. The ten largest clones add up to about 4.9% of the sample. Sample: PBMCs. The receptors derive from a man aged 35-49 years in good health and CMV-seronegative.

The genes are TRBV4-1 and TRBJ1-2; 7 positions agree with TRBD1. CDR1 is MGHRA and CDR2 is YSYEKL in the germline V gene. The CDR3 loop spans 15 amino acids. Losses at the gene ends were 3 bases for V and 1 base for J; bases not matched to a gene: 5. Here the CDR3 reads CASSQARDSNYGYTF. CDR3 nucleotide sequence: TGCGCCAGCAGCCAGGCCCGGGACAGTAACTATGGCTACACCTTC.

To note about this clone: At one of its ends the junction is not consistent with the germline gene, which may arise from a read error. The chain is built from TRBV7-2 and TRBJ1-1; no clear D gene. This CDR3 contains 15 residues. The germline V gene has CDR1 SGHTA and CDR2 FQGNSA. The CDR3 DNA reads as TGTGCCAGCAGCATAGCAGTCAGGAATATGGCTGAAGCTTTCTTT. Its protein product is CASSIAVRNMAEAFF.

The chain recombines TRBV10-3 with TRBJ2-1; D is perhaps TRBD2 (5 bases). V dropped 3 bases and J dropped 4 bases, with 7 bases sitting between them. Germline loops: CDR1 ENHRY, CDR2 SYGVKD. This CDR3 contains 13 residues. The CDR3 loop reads CAISDWEYNEQFF. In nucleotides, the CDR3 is TGTGCCATCAGTGATTGGGAGTACAATGAGCAGTTCTTC.

The CDR3 here is CASSPGDRDTEAFF. CDR3 nucleotide sequence: TGTGCCAGCTCACCAGGGGACAGGGACACTGAAGCTTTCTTT. The J gene is TRBJ1-1, the V gene TRBV18, with 9 bases identical to TRBD1. The CDR3 has 14 amino acids. The V segment lost 2 bases and the J segment 3 bases; nucleotides outside the gene matches: 1. CDR1 and CDR2 (germline): KGHSH, LQKENI. Complete variable domain (other parts from reference TRBV18 and TRBJ1-1): NAGVMQNPRHLVRRRGQEARLRCSPMKGHSHVYWYRQLPEEGLKFMVYLQKENIIDESGMPKERFSAEFPKEGPSILRIQQVVRGDSAAYFCASSPGDRDTEAFFGQGTRLTVV.

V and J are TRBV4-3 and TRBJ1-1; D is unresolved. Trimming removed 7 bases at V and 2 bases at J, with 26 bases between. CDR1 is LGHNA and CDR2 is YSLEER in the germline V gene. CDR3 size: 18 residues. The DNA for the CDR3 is TGCGCCAGCAACCTTGGCGGCGTTTCGGGGTTAGGAAACACTGAAGCTTTCTTT. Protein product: CASNLGGVSGLGNTEAFF.

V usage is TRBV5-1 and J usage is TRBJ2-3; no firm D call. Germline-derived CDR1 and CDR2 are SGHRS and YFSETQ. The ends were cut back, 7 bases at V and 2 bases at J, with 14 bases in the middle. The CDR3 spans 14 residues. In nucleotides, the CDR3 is TGCGCCAGCCGCCAAGACATTTTCACAGATACGCAGTATTTT. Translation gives CASRQDIFTDTQYF.

The CDR3 reads CASSLWPVAGRLAKNIQYF. CDR3 nucleotides: TGTGCCAGCAGCCTCTGGCCCGTAGCGGGGCGACTAGCCAAAAACATTCAGTACTTC. This chain joins TRBV7-2 and TRBJ2-4; 8 bases fit TRBD2. Looked up from germline, CDR1 is SGHTA and CDR2 is FQGNSA. The trim removed 5 bases at V and 0 bases at J, leaving 15 bases unmatched. The CDR3 length is 19 residues.

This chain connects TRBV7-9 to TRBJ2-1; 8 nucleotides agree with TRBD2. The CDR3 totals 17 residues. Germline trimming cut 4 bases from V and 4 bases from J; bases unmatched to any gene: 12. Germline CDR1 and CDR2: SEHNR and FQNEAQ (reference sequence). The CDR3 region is CASSSAGSSGAYNEQFF. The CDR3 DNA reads TGTGCCAGCAGCTCCGCCGGAAGTAGCGGGGCTTACAATGAGCAGTTCTTC.

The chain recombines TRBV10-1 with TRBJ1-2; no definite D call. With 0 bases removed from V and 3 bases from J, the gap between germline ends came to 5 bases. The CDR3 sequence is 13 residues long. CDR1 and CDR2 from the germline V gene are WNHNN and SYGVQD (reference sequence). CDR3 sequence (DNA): TGCGCCAGCAGTGAGTCAAGAGACTATGGCTACACCTTC. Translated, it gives CASSESRDYGYTF.

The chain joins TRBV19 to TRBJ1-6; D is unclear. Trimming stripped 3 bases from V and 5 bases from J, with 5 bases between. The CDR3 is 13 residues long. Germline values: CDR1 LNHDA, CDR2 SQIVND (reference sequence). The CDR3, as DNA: TGTGCCAGTAGTATTCGAGATAATTCACCCCTCCACTTT. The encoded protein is CASSIRDNSPLHF.

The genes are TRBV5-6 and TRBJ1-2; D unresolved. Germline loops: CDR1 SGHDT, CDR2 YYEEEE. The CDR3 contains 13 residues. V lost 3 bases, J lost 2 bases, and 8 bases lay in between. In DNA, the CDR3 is TGTGCCAGCAGCTCCACACCAAACTATGGCTACACCTTC. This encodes CASSSTPNYGYTF.

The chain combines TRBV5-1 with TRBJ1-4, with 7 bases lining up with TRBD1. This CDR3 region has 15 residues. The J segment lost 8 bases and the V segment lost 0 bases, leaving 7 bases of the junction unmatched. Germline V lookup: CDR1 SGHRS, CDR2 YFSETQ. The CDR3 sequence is CASSLEQGRGEKLFF. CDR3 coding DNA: TGCGCCAGCAGCTTGGAACAGGGGCGGGGAGAAAAACTGTTTTTT.

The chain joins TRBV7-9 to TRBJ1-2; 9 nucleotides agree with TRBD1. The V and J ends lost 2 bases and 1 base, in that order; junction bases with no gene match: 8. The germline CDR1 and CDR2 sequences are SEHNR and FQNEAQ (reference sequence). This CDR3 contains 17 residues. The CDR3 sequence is CASSLWGQGTYNYGYTF. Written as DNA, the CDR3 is TGTGCCAGCAGCTTATGGGGACAGGGTACATATAACTATGGCTACACCTTC.

In DNA form, the CDR3 reads TGTGCCAGCAGTGAAGGGGGACAGGGAGGGGAAAAACTGTTTTTT. Translation: CASSEGGQGGEKLFF. The rearrangement joins TRBV6-1 to TRBJ1-4; 9 bases map to TRBD1. The ends lost 1 base at V and 8 bases at J; junction bases unmatched: 5. Germline V CDR1 and CDR2: MNHNS, SASEGT. CDR3 length: 15 amino acids.

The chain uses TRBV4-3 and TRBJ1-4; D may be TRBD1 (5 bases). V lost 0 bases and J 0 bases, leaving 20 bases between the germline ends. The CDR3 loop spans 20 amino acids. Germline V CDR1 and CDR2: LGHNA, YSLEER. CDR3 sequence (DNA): TGCGCCAGCAGCCAAGATGTCCCATTCCAGGGCAAGACAACTAATGAAAAACTGTTTTTT. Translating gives CASSQDVPFQGKTTNEKLFF.

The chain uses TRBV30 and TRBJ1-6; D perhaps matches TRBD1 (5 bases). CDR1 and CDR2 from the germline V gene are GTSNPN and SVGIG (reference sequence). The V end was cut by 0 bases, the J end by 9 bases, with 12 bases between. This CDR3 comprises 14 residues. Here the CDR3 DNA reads TGTGCCTGGAGTGTACGACAGTCGAGTTCACCCCTCCACTTT. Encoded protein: CAWSVRQSSSPLHF.

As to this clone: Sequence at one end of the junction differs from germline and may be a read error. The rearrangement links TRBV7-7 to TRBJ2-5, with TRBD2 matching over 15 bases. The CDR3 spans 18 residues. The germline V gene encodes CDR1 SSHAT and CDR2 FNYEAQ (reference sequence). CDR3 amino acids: CASSLVVRTSGRGETQYF. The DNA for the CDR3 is TGTGCTAGCAGCTTAGTGGTCCGGACTAGCGGGAGGGGGGAGACCCAGTACTTC.

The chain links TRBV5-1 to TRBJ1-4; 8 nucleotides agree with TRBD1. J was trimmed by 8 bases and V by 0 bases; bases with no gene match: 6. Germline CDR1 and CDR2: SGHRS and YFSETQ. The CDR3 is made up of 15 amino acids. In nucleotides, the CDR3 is TGCGCCAGCAGCTTGGGCGGGACAGGAGAAGAAAAACTGTTTTTT. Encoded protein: CASSLGGTGEEKLFF.

The DNA of the CDR3 is TGCGCCAGCAGCCGGACAGGGTTCTATGGCTACACCTTC. Its protein is CASSRTGFYGYTF. This chain links TRBV4-1 with TRBJ1-2; TRBD1 agrees at 8 bases. V was pared by 4 bases and J by 4 bases, with 2 bases of the junction left unmatched. The CDR3 covers 13 residues. CDR1 is MGHRA and CDR2 is YSYEKL in the germline V gene.

CDR3: CASRLGGQFEKLFF. Written as DNA, the CDR3 is TGTGCCAGCCGGCTGGGGGGGCAATTTGAAAAACTGTTTTTT. The genes are TRBV6-6 and TRBJ1-4; a weak D match, TRBD1 (6 bases). This CDR3 has 14 residues. Germline V gives CDR1 MNHNY, CDR2 SVGAGI (reference sequence). With 8 bases removed from V and 7 bases from J, the gap between germline ends came to 17 bases.

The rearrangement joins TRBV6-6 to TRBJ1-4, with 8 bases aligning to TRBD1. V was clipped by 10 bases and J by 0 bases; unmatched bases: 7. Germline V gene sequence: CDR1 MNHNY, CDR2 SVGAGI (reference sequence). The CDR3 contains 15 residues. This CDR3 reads CATLQGASTNEKLFF. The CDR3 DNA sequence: TGTGCCACCTTGCAGGGGGCCTCAACTAATGAAAAACTGTTTTTT.

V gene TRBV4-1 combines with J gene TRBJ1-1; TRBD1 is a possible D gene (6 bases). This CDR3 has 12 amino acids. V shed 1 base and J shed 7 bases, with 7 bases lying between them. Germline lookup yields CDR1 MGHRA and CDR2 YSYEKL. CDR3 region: CASSQGTVEAFF. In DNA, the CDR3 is TGCGCCAGCAGCCAAGGGACAGTTGAAGCTTTCTTT.

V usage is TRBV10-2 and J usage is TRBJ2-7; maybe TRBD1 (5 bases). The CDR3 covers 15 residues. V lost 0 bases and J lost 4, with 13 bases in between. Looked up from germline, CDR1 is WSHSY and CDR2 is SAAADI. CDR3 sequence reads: CASSESTSGNYEQYF. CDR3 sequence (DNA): TGCGCCAGCAGTGAGTCGACGTCAGGGAATTACGAGCAGTACTTC.

The chain's CDR3 is CASSLAASGYTF. The CDR3 bases are TGTGCCAGCAGCTTGGCGGCAAGCGGGTACACCTTC. The chain links TRBV5-4 to TRBJ1-2, with no clear D. The CDR3 spans 12 residues. Between the trimmed V and J ends, which lost 0 bases and 11 bases, there was a span of 11 bases. Germline V gene lookup returns CDR1 SGHNT and CDR2 YYREEE (reference sequence).

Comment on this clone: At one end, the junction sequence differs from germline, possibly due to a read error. For the CDR3, the DNA is TGCTCAGGGGTGCGCTACGAGCAGTACTTC. Residues: CSGVRYEQYF. The chain links TRBV5-5 to TRBJ2-7, with D possibly matching TRBD1 (6 bases). The CDR3 is 10 residues long. The V gene's germline CDR1 is SGHKS and CDR2 YYEKEE (reference sequence).

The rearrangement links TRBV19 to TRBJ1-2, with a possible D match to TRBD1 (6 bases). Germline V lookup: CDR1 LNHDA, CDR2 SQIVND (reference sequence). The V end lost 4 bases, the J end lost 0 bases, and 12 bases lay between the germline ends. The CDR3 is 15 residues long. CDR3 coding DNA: TGTGCCAGTAGTACCAACAGGGTCGCTAACTATGGCTACACCTTC. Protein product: CASSTNRVANYGYTF.

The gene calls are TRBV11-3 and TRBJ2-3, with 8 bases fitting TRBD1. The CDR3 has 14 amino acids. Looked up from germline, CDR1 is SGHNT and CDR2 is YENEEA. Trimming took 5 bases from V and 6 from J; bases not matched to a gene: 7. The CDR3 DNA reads TGTGCCAGCAGCACTGGGGACAGGTCCGATACGCAGTATTTT. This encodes CASSTGDRSDTQYF.

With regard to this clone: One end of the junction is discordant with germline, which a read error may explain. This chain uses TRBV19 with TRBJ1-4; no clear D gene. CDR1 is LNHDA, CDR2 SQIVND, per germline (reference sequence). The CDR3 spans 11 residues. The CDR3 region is CASSIGRLSHF. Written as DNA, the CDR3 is TGTGCCAGTAGTATAGGTCGGTTATCGCATTTT.

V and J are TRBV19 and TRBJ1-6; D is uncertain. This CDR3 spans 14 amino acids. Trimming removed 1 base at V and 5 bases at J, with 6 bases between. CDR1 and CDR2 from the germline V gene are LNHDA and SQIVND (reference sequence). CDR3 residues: CASSIGGHNSPLHF. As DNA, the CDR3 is TGTGCCAGTAGTATAGGAGGTCATAATTCACCCCTCCACTTT.

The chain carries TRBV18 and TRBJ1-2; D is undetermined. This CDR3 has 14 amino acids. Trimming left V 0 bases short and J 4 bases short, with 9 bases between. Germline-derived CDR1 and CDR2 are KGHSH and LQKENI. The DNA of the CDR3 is TGTGCCAGCTCACCACCGTCAGATTCCTATGGCTACACCTTC. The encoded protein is CASSPPSDSYGYTF.